A single sample gave rise to the 15 T cell receptor beta chains below, sequenced in a study of blood T cell repertoires in COVID-19. The protocol was immunoSEQ multiplex PCR, while the TCRdb copy is restricted to in-frame clones and leaves out a portion. The sample lists around 79,000 clones; 80% to 90% were seen once. Sequencing was done on a sample of peripheral blood. These receptors came from a man aged 65 to 85 with active or convalescent COVID-19.

This chain uses TRBV20-1 with TRBJ2-7; no definite D call. Germline CDR1 DFQATT, CDR2 SNEGSKA (reference sequence). The CDR3 spans 11 residues. With 3 bases removed from V and 6 bases from J, the gap between germline ends came to 9 bases. In DNA, the CDR3 is TGCAGTGCTAGCCAATCTATCGAGCAGTACTTC. Translating it yields CSASQSIEQYF.

J is TRBJ1-2 and V is TRBV12-3 or TRBV12-4; D gene uncertain. V was clipped by 7 bases and J by 0 bases, with 9 bases between them. The CDR3 covers 13 residues. The CDR3 loop is CASTPAANYGYTF. The CDR3, as DNA: TGTGCCAGCACTCCTGCAGCTAACTATGGCTACACCTTC.

This chain connects TRBV6-5 to TRBJ1-2, with TRBD1 matching 9 bases. The CDR3 loop spans 14 amino acids. V was pared by 4 bases and J by 8 bases, with 8 bases of the junction left unmatched. Germline CDR1 MNHEY, CDR2 SVGAGI. The CDR3: CASSSPGQGIGYTF. As DNA, the CDR3 is TGTGCCAGCAGTTCACCGGGACAGGGAATCGGCTACACCTTC.

The rearrangement joins TRBV3-1 (or the pseudogene TRBV3-2) to TRBJ1-3; D not certain. The CDR3 sequence is 15 residues long. The V end lost 6 bases, the J end lost 0 bases, and 12 bases lay between the germline ends. CDR1 LGHDT and CDR2 YNNKEL come from the germline V gene (reference sequence). Here the CDR3 DNA reads TGTGCCAGCAGTCAACAGATTCTCTCTGGAAACACCATATATTTT. This codes for CASSQQILSGNTIYF.

The rearrangement uses TRBV5-6 and TRBJ1-1; the D gene is possibly TRBD1 (5 bases). V was cut by 4 bases and J by 0 bases, with 16 bases left in between. CDR3 length: 16 amino acids. Germline V lookup: CDR1 SGHDT, CDR2 YYEEEE. The CDR3 is CASSLTGFSMNTEAFF. CDR3 DNA sequence: TGTGCCAGCAGCCTCACAGGTTTTTCCATGAACACTGAAGCTTTCTTT.

The J gene is TRBJ2-3, the V gene TRBV7-9, with TRBD1 matching over 8 bases. Germline CDR1 is SEHNR and CDR2 is FQNEAQ (reference sequence). With V trimmed by 5 bases and J by 2 bases, 6 bases remained unmatched. The CDR3 length is 15 residues. CDR3 loop: CASSARTGNTDTQYF. The CDR3 DNA is TGTGCCAGCAGCGCCCGGACAGGGAACACAGATACGCAGTATTTT. Complete variable domain (other parts from reference TRBV7-9 and TRBJ2-3): DTGVSQNPRHKITKRGQNVTFRCDPISEHNRLYWYRQTLGQGPEFLTYFQNEAQLEKSRLLSDRFSAERPKGSFSTLEIQRTEQGDSAMYLCASSARTGNTDTQYFGPGTRLTVL.

J is TRBJ2-7 and V is TRBV5-1; 7 nucleotides match TRBD1. The CDR3 contains 13 residues. Germline lookup yields CDR1 SGHRS and CDR2 YFSETQ. V lost 5 bases, J lost 11 bases, and 13 bases stayed unmatched. The CDR3 DNA reads as TGCGCCAGCAGGGAAGCTACCGCCGGGACAGAGTACTTC. Its protein product is CASREATAGTEYF.

The rearrangement uses TRBV20-1 and TRBJ2-2; TRBD1 is a possible D gene (7 bases). The CDR3 has 17 residues. Trimming stripped 3 bases from V and 4 bases from J, with 21 bases between. Germline loops: CDR1 DFQATT, CDR2 SNEGSKA (reference sequence). CDR3 protein: CSASIIRPGGTTGELFF. In nucleotides, the CDR3 is TGCAGTGCTAGTATTATCCGGCCAGGGGGGACCACCGGGGAGCTGTTTTTT.

The chain recombines TRBV10-3 with TRBJ2-4, with 9 bases lining up with TRBD1. CDR1 ENHRY and CDR2 SYGVKD come from the germline V gene. CDR3 length: 14 residues. After removal of 5 bases from V and 4 bases from J, the junction contained 3 bases not matched to a gene. CDR3 DNA: TGTGCCATCAGTACCGGGACAGGGAAAAACATTCAGTACTTC. This encodes CAISTGTGKNIQYF.

As DNA, the CDR3 is TGCAGTGCTAGTTTCACTAGGAGCCCCTACAATGAGCAGTTCTTC. Residues: CSASFTRSPYNEQFF. The chain joins TRBV20-1 to TRBJ2-1, with a tentative D call TRBD2 (5 bases). V was cut by 3 bases and J by 2 bases, with 14 bases left in between. The CDR3 totals 15 residues. The germline V gene encodes CDR1 DFQATT and CDR2 SNEGSKA (reference sequence).

This clone appeared once. The chain carries TRBV2 and TRBJ2-1; D might be TRBD1 (5 bases). This CDR3 spans 14 amino acids. The V gene's germline CDR1 is SNHLY and CDR2 FYNNEI. The germline V and J ends were trimmed by 8 bases and 3 bases, with 14 bases remaining between them. The CDR3 loop is CASSRLTVYNEQFF. CDR3 in DNA: TGTGCCAGCTCCCGACTGACAGTCTACAATGAGCAGTTCTTC.

This clone is medium-sized by share. This chain links TRBV19 with TRBJ1-2; no clear D. Looked up from germline, CDR1 is LNHDA and CDR2 is SQIVND (reference sequence). The CDR3 runs 15 residues. Trimming shortened V by 6 bases and J by 2 bases, and 16 bases separated the two germline ends. In DNA form, the CDR3 reads TGTGCCAGTAGCATTTCCGCAACCCAGAACTATGGCTACACCTTC. Its translation: CASSISATQNYGYTF.

The V call is TRBV6-6, the J call TRBJ1-1; D is perhaps TRBD1 (6 bases). Germline loops: CDR1 MNHNY, CDR2 SVGAGI (reference sequence). The V and J ends lost 2 bases and 5 bases respectively, with 18 bases between them. The CDR3 totals 16 residues. In nucleotides, the CDR3 is TGTGCCAGCAGTTACCTATACAGGGTCGACGGGACTGAAGCTTTCTTT. It specifies CASSYLYRVDGTEAFF.

This chain connects TRBV7-8 to TRBJ2-7, with 10 bases fitting TRBD2. V lost 1 base and J lost 0; bases outside the gene matches: 3. CDR3 length: 16 amino acids. Germline CDR1 reads SGHVS; CDR2 reads FQNEAQ. The CDR3 DNA follows: TGTGCCAGCAGCTTAGGAGGGACTAGCGCCTCCTACGAGCAGTACTTC. Encoded protein: CASSLGGTSASYEQYF.

The chain employs TRBV28 and TRBJ1-2, with 8 nucleotides matching TRBD1. Germline CDR1 MDHEN, CDR2 SYDVKM. J lost 4 bases, V lost 5 bases, and 6 bases had no gene match. The CDR3 is made up of 14 amino acids. Here the CDR3 DNA reads TGTGCCAGCAGTACAGGGGGGTTCGGCTATGGCTACACCTTC. Amino acids: CASSTGGFGYGYTF.